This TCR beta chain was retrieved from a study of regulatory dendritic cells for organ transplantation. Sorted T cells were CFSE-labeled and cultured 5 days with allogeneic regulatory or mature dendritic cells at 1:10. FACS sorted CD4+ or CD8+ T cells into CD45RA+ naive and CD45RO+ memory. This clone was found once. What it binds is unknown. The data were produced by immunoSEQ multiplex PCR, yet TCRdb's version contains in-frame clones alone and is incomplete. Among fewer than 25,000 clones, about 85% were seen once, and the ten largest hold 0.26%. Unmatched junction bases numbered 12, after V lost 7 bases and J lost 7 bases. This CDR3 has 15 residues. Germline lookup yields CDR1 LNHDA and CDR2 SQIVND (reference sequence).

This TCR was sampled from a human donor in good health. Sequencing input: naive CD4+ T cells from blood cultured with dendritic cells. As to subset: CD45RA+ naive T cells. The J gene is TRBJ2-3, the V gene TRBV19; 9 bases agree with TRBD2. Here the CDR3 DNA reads TGTGCCAGTAAGGGAAAGGCGGGAGGGCGAAATACGCAGTATTTT. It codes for CASKGKAGGRNTQYF.